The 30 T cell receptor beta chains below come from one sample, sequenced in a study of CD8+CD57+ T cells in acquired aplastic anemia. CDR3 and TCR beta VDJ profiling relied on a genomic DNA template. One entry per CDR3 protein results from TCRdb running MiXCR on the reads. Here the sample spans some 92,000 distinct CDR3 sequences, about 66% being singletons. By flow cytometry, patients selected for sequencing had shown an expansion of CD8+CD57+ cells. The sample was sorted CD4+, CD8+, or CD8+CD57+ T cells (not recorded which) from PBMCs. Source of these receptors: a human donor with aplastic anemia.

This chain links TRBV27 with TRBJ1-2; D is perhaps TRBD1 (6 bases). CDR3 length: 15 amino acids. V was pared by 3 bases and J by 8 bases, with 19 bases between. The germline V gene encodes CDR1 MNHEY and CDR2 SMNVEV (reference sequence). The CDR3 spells CASSLLPGGAGGYTF. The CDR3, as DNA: TGTGCCAGCAGTTTGCTCCCCGGGGGGGCGGGCGGCTACACCTTC.

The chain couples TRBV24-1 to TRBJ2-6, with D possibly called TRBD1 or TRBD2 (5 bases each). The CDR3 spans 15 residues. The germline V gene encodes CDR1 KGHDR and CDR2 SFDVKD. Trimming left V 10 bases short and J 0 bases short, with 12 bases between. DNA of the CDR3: TGTGCCACTACAGGTAGCGCCTCTGGGGCCAACGTCCTGACTTTC. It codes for CATTGSASGANVLTF.

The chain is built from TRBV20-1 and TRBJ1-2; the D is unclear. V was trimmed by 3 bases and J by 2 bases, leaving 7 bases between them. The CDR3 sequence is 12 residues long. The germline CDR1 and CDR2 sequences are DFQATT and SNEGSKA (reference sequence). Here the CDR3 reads CSASPKNYGYTF. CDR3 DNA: TGCAGTGCTAGCCCAAAGAACTATGGCTACACCTTC.

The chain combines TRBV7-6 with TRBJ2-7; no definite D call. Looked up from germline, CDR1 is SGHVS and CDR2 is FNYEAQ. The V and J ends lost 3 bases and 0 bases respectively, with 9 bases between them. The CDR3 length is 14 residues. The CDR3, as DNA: TGTGCCAGCAGCTTTTCATCCTTCTCCTACGAGCAGTACTTC. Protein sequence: CASSFSSFSYEQYF.

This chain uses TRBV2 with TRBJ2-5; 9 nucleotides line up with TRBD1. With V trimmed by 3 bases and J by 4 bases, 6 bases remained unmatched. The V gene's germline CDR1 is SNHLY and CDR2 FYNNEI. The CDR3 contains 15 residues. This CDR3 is CASSDGQGTPETQYF. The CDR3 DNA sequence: TGTGCCAGCAGTGATGGACAGGGGACTCCAGAGACCCAGTACTTC.

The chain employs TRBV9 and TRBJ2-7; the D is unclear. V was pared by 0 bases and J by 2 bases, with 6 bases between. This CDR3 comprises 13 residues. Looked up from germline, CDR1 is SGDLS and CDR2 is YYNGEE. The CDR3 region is CASSVGVTYEQYF. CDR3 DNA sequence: TGTGCCAGCAGCGTAGGGGTTACCTACGAGCAGTACTTC. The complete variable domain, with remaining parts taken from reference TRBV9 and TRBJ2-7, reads DSGVTQTPKHLITATGQRVTLRCSPRSGDLSVYWYQQSLDQGLQFLIQYYNGEERAKGNILERFSAQQFPDLHSELNLSSLELGDSALYFCASSVGVTYEQYFGPGTRLTVT.

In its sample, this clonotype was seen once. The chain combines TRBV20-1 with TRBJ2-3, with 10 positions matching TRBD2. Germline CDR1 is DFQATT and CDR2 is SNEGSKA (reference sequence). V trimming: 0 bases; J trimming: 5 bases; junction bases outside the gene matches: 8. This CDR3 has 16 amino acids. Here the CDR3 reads CSARDASGSPQDTQYF. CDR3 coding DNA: TGCAGTGCTAGAGACGCTAGCGGGAGTCCACAAGATACGCAGTATTTT.

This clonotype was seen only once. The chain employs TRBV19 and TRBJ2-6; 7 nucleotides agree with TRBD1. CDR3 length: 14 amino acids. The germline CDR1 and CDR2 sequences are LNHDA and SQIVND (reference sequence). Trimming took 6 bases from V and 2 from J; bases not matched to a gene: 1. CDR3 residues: CASSQGAGANVLTF. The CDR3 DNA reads TGTGCCAGTAGCCAGGGGGCTGGGGCCAACGTCCTGACTTTC.

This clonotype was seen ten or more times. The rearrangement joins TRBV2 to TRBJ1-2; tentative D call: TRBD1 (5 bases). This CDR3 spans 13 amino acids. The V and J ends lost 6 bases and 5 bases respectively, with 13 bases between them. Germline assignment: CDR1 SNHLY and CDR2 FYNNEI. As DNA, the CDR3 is TGTGCCAGCAGAGGGGTCCTTCGGTATGGCTACACCTTC. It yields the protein CASRGVLRYGYTF.

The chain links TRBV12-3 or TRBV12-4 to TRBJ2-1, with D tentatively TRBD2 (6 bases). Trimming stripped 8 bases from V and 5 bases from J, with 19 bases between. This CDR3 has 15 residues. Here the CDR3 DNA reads TGTGCCAGCCATTCGGAGGGAAGGTTACACAATGAGCAGTTCTTC. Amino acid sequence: CASHSEGRLHNEQFF.

This chain's CDR3 is CAISGTGVNYGYTF. In DNA, the CDR3 is TGTGCCATCAGTGGGACAGGGGTTAACTATGGCTACACCTTC. This chain uses TRBV10-3 with TRBJ1-2; TRBD1 matches 9 bases. The CDR3 length is 14 residues. Trimming took 4 bases from V and 1 from J; bases not matched to a gene: 1. Germline-derived CDR1 and CDR2 are ENHRY and SYGVKD.

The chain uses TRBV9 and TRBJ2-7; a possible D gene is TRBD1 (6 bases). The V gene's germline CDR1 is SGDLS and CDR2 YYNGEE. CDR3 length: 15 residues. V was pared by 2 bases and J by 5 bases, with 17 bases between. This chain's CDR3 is CASSVGSGDSDEQYF. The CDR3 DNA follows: TGTGCCAGCAGCGTTGGGTCAGGGGATTCGGACGAGCAGTACTTC.

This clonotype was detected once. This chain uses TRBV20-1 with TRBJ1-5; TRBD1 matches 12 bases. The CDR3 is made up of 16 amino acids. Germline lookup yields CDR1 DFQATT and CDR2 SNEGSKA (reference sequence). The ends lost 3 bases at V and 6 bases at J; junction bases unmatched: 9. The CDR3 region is CSASSSGTGGVQPQHF. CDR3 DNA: TGCAGTGCTAGCAGCTCCGGGACAGGGGGCGTTCAGCCCCAGCATTTT.

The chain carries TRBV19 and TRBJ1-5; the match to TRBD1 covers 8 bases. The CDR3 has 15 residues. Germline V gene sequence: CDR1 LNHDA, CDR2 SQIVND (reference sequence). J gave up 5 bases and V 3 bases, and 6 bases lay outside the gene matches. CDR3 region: CASSMDREGDQPQHF. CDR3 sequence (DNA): TGTGCCAGTAGTATGGACAGGGAGGGGGATCAGCCCCAGCATTTT.

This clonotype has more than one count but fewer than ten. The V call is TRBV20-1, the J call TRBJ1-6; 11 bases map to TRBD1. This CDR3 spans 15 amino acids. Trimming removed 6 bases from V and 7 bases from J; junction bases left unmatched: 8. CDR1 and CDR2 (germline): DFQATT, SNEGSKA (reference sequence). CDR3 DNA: TGCAGTGCGTCTGGACAGGGGGCTGAGAATTCACCCCTCCACTTT. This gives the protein CSASGQGAENSPLHF.

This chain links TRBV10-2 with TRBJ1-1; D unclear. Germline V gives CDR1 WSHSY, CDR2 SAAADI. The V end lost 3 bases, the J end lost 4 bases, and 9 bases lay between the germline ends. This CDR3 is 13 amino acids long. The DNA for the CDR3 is TGCGCCAGCAGTGATTTCCGGGCCACTGAAGCTTTCTTT. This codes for CASSDFRATEAFF.

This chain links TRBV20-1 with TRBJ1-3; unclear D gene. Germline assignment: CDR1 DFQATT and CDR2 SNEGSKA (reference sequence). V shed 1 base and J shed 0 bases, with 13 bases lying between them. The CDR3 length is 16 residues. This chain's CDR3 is CSARGLPLGSGNTIYF. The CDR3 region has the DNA TGCAGTGCTAGAGGCCTACCTTTGGGCTCTGGAAACACCATATATTTT.

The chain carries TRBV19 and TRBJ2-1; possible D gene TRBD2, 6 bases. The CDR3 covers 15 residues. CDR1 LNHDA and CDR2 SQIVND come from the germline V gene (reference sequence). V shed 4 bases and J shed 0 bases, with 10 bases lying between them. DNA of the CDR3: TGTGCCAGTAGTAGCGGGATGAGCTCCTACAATGAGCAGTTCTTC. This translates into CASSSGMSSYNEQFF.

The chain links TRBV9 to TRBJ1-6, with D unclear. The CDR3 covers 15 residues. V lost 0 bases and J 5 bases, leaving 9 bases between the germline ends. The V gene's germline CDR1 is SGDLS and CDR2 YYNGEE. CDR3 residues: CASSVEGGNNSPLHF. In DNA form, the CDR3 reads TGTGCCAGCAGCGTAGAGGGAGGGAATAATTCACCCCTCCACTTT.

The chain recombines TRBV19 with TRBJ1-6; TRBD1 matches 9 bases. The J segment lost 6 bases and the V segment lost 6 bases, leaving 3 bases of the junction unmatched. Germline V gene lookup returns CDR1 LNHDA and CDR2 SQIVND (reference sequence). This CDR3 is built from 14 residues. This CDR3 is CASRLTGGNSPLHF. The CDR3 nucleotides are TGTGCCAGTAGGCTGACAGGGGGTAATTCACCCCTCCACTTT.

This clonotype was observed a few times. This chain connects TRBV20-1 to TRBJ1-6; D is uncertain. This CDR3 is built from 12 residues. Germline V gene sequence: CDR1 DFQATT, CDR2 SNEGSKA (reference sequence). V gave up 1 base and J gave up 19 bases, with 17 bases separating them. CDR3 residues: CSARGGRPAAHF. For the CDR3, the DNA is TGCAGTGCTAGAGGAGGCAGACCTGCCGCTCACTTT.

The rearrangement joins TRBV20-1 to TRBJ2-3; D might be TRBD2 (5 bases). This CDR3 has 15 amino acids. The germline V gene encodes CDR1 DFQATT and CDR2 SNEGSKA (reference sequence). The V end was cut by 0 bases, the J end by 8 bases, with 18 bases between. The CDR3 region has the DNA TGCAGTGCTAGAGATCTTCCCGGCCCGGGGTTTACGCAGTATTTT. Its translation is CSARDLPGPGFTQYF.

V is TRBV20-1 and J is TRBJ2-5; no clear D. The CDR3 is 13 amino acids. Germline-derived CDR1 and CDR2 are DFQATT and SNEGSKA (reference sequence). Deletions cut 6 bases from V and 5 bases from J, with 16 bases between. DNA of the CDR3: TGCAGTGCCAAATCCCGGGTCAGGGAGACCCAGTACTTC. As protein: CSAKSRVRETQYF.

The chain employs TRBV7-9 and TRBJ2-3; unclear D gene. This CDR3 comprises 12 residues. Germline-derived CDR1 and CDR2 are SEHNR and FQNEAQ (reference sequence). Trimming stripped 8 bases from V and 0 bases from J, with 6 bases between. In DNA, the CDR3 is TGTGCCAGCGGATTTAGCACAGATACGCAGTATTTT. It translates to CASGFSTDTQYF.

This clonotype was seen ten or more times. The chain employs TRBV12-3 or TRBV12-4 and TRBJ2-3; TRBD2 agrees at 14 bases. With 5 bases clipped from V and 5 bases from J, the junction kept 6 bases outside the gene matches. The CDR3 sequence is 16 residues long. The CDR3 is CASSAGLAGVKDTQYF. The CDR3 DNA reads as TGTGCCAGCAGTGCGGGACTAGCGGGAGTGAAAGATACGCAGTATTTT.

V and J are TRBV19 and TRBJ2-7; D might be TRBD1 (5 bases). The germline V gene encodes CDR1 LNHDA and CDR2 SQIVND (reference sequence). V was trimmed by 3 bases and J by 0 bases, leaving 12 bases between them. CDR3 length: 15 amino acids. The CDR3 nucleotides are TGTGCCAGTAGTATTTGGGGCCCGAACTCCTACGAGCAGTACTTC. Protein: CASSIWGPNSYEQYF.

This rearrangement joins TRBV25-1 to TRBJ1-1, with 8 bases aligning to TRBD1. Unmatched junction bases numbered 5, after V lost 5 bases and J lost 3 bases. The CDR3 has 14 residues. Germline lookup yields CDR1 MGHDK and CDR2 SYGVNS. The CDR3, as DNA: TGTGCCAGCAGTTTAAACAGGGGGGACACTGAAGCTTTCTTT. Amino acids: CASSLNRGDTEAFF.

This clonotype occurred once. The CDR3 is CAIRGEDPYNEQFF. DNA of the CDR3: TGTGCCATCAGGGGGGAAGATCCCTACAATGAGCAGTTCTTC. The chain carries TRBV10-3 and TRBJ2-1, with D perhaps given as TRBD1 or TRBD2 (5 bases each). Trimming removed 6 bases at V and 2 bases at J, with 11 bases between. The length of the CDR3 is 14 residues. The germline gives CDR1 ENHRY, CDR2 SYGVKD.

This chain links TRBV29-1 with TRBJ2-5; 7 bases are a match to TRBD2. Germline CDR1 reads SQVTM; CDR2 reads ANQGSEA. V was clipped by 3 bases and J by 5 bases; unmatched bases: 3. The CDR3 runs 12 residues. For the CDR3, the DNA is TGCAGCGTTGACGGGGGGAGGGAGACCCAGTACTTC. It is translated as CSVDGGRETQYF.

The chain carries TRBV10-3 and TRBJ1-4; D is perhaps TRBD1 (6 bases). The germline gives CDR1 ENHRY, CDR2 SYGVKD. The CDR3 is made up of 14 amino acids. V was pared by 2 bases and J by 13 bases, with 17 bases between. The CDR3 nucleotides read TGTGCCATCAGTGAGCCGCGGGGGGCAGGGAGACTGTTTTTT. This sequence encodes CAISEPRGAGRLFF.